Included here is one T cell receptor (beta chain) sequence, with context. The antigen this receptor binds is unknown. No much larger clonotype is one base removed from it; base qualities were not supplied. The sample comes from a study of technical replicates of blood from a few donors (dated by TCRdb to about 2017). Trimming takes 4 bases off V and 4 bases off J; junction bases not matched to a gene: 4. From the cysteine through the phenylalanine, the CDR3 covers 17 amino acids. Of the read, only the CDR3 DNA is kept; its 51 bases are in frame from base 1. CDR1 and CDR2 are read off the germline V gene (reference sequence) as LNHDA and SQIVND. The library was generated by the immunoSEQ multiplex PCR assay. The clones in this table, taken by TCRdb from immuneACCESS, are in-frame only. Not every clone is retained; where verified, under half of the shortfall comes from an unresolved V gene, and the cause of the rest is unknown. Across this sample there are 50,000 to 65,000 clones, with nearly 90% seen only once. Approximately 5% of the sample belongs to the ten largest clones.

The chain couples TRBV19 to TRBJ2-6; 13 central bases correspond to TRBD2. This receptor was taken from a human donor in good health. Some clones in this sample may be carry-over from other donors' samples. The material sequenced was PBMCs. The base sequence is TGTGCCAGTAGTACACTAGCGGGAGGGGCGGGGGCCAACGTCCTGACTTTC. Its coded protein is CASSTLAGGAGANVLTF.